The present T cell receptor beta chain was sequenced within a study of T cell responses to AZD1222 COVID-19 vaccine. Overall study: Doses given second, at about 4 or about 12 weeks, were pooled.

Details on this clone: Its antigen is not known.

Germline CDR1 is SNHLY and CDR2 is FYNNEI. V was cut by 5 bases and J by 5 bases, with 12 bases left in between. The CDR3 length is 13 residues. Sequenced by immunoSEQ multiplex PCR; TCRdb stores in-frame clones only, minus some. The sample holds some 63,000 clones; approximately 80% are singletons and the top ten take around 20%. Whole-study results and caveats: Reportedly, close to half of spike-specific TCRs are directed against unmutated variant regions. Just a handful of AZD1222 recipients tested seropositive at baseline. Dominant CD4 TCR responses targeted spike regions 160-218 and 743-854.

The chain combines TRBV2 with TRBJ1-2; possibly TRBD1 for D (5 bases). The sequence was obtained from an adult in good health. This material consisted of peripheral blood, taken on day 0 of AZD1222 vaccination. The CDR3 region is CASSTSTVYGYTF. The DNA for the CDR3 is TGTGCCAGCAGTACCTCGACAGTTTATGGCTACACCTTC.